This TCR beta chain was profiled in a study of OX40 agonist ivuxolimab in advanced cancers. Generated by immunoSEQ multiplex PCR, the TCRdb table keeps only in-frame clones and is missing some. The sample includes around 83,000 clones, around 90% seen only once; the top ten take around 4.1%. V lost 6 bases, J lost 7 bases, and 11 bases stayed unmatched. The CDR3 sequence is 14 residues long. CDR1 and CDR2 from the germline V gene are MNHNS and SASEGT. Sequenced here: CD4+ or CD8+ T cells sorted from blood, sampled in a trial of the OX40 agonist ivuxolimab. The chain is built from TRBV6-1 and TRBJ2-7; TRBD2 agrees at 8 bases. The clonotype originates from an adult with an advanced solid tumor such as melanoma, head and neck, liver or kidney cancer. The CDR3 DNA is TGTGCCAGCAGGGGGGCGGGAGGAGTAGGAGAGCAGTACTTC. Translation: CASRGAGGVGEQYF.